The 21 T cell receptor beta chains presented below share a single source sample, sequenced in a study of blood T cell repertoires in COVID-19. Measured with immunoSEQ multiplex PCR; TCRdb has only the in-frame clones, and not every one. This table has around 300,000 clones, around 88% appearing once. The sample comprised peripheral blood. The receptor set was obtained from a man aged 30-40 years with active or convalescent COVID-19.

This clone occurred a few times. This sequence joins TRBV4-3 and TRBJ1-3, with 7 bases matching TRBD1. The CDR3 has 18 residues. The junction had 12 bases not matched to a gene; V was cut back by 1 base and J by 3 bases. Per the germline V gene, CDR1 is LGHNA and CDR2 is YSLEER. This chain's CDR3 is CASSQGQGQDRFGNTIYF. In DNA form, the CDR3 reads TGCGCCAGCAGCCAAGGGCAAGGACAGGACCGATTTGGAAACACCATATATTTT.

This clone showed up just a few times. CDR3 region: CASSSKGGGSEAFF. CDR3 bases: TGTGCCAGCAGCTCCAAAGGGGGGGGCAGTGAAGCTTTCTTT. This chain links TRBV5-4 with TRBJ1-1; D is perhaps TRBD1 (6 bases). Between the trimmed V and J ends, which lost 3 bases and 7 bases, there was a span of 16 bases. From germline, CDR1 is SGHNT and CDR2 YYREEE (reference sequence). This CDR3 comprises 14 residues.

The rearrangement joins TRBV2 to TRBJ2-7, with 7 bases aligning to TRBD1. The CDR3 spans 13 residues. V lost 6 bases and J lost 0; bases outside the gene matches: 2. Germline CDR1 is SNHLY and CDR2 is FYNNEI. The CDR3 is CASRTGSSYEQYF. CDR3 nucleotide sequence: TGTGCCAGCAGGACAGGGAGCTCCTACGAGCAGTACTTC. Supplemented by reference TRBV2 and TRBJ2-7, the full variable domain reads EPEVTQTPSHQVTQMGQEVILRCVPISNHLYFYWYRQILGQKVEFLVSFYNNEISEKSEIFDDQFSVERPDGSNFTLKIRSTKLEDSAMYFCASRTGSSYEQYFGPGTRLTVT.

The CDR3 loop is CASSQVWDRATEAFF. The CDR3, as DNA: TGCGCCAGCAGCCAAGTTTGGGACAGGGCCACTGAAGCTTTCTTT. This rearrangement joins TRBV4-1 to TRBJ1-1; TRBD1 matches 9 bases. The trim removed 1 base at V and 4 bases at J, leaving 4 bases unmatched. The CDR3 is 15 amino acids. Germline values: CDR1 MGHRA, CDR2 YSYEKL.

The chain uses TRBV12-3 or TRBV12-4 and TRBJ2-1; D call uncertain. Trimming took off 3 bases at V and 7 bases at J, with 7 bases between the two ends. The CDR3 runs to 12 residues. The CDR3 sequence is CASSFSLNEQFF. CDR3 bases: TGTGCCAGCAGTTTTTCCTTGAATGAGCAGTTCTTC.

The rearrangement uses TRBV4-2 and TRBJ2-1; tentative D call: TRBD1 (5 bases). The CDR3 loop spans 12 amino acids. V lost 0 bases to trimming and J lost 8 bases, with 5 bases between them. Germline assignment: CDR1 LGHNA and CDR2 YNFKEQ. CDR3 amino acids: CASSQEGDEQFF. In DNA form, the CDR3 reads TGTGCCAGCAGCCAAGAAGGGGATGAGCAGTTCTTC.

CDR3 loop: CASSLERAYQPQHF. CDR3 DNA: TGTGCCAGCAGCTTAGAGAGGGCCTATCAGCCCCAGCATTTT. This chain uses TRBV7-2 with TRBJ1-5, with D uncertain. V was trimmed by 1 base and J by 5 bases, leaving 9 bases between them. The CDR3 contains 14 residues. Germline lookup yields CDR1 SGHTA and CDR2 FQGNSA.

This chain uses TRBV5-6 with TRBJ2-5, with 8 bases lining up with TRBD2. Trimming at V came to 0 bases and at J to 7 bases, leaving 11 bases not matched to a gene. CDR1 SGHDT and CDR2 YYEEEE come from the germline V gene. The CDR3 sequence is 16 residues long. The DNA for the CDR3 is TGTGCCAGCAGCTTGGGATTTACGGGAGGGGGAGGGACCCAGTACTTC. The encoded protein is CASSLGFTGGGGTQYF.

The V call is TRBV2, the J call TRBJ2-7, with a weak D call TRBD1 (6 bases). Germline CDR1 SNHLY, CDR2 FYNNEI. V gave up 8 bases and J gave up 2 bases, with 13 bases separating them. The CDR3 runs 13 residues. CDR3 DNA: TGTGCCAGCGGGGACACCAACCCCTACGAGCAGTACTTC. This codes for CASGDTNPYEQYF.

V and J are TRBV11-2 and TRBJ2-1, with no clear D. There are 13 residues in the CDR3. V was clipped by 7 bases and J by 0 bases, with 7 bases between them. Germline V CDR1 and CDR2: SGHAT, FQNNGV. CDR3 protein: CASTVNSYNEQFF. CDR3 nucleotides: TGTGCCAGCACCGTTAACTCCTACAATGAGCAGTTCTTC.

This clone came up once. The chain joins TRBV30 to TRBJ1-2; tentative D call: TRBD1 (5 bases). Per the germline V gene, CDR1 is GTSNPN and CDR2 is SVGIG (reference sequence). V lost 0 bases and J lost 4, with 12 bases in between. CDR3 length equals 14 residues. CDR3 in DNA: TGTGCCTGGAGTGTACGCAGGGCTGGCTATGGCTACACCTTC. The encoded protein is CAWSVRRAGYGYTF.

This clone was counted between two and nine times. The gene calls are TRBV4-2 and TRBJ2-3; TRBD2 agrees at 9 bases. Germline V gene sequence: CDR1 LGHNA, CDR2 YNFKEQ. The length of the CDR3 is 17 residues. V lost 3 bases, J lost 2 bases, and 9 bases stayed unmatched. CDR3: CASSQETSGGPTDTQYF. The CDR3, as DNA: TGTGCCAGCAGCCAGGAAACAAGCGGGGGGCCCACAGATACGCAGTATTTT.

The chain has TRBV28 and TRBJ1-2; tentatively, D is TRBD1 (6 bases). The V gene lost 9 bases and the J gene lost 0 bases, with 14 bases spanning the gap. The germline V gene encodes CDR1 MDHEN and CDR2 SYDVKM. This CDR3 has 14 residues. The CDR3 DNA sequence: TGTGCCAGTTGCACGGACAGAGCTAACTATGGCTACACCTTC. Translation: CASCTDRANYGYTF.

The sample holds a few counts of this clone. The V and J genes are TRBV7-9 and TRBJ1-2; 9 bases are shared with TRBD1. Germline values: CDR1 SEHNR, CDR2 FQNEAQ (reference sequence). This CDR3 comprises 15 residues. Losses at the gene ends were 5 bases for V and 8 bases for J; bases not matched to a gene: 12. CDR3 sequence reads: CASSPTQGALRGYTF. The CDR3 DNA reads as TGTGCCAGCAGCCCTACACAGGGGGCGCTGAGGGGCTACACCTTC.

The chain links TRBV12-3 or TRBV12-4 to TRBJ2-7; D is unclear. This CDR3 has 13 residues. V lost 4 bases, J lost 3 bases, and 10 bases lay in between. Here the CDR3 reads CASSSGLNYEQYF. The CDR3 DNA reads TGTGCCAGCAGTTCTGGGCTTAACTACGAGCAGTACTTC.

The J gene is TRBJ1-2, the V gene TRBV15; 8 bases are shared with TRBD1. Germline trimming cut 5 bases from V and 2 bases from J; bases unmatched to any gene: 4. Germline V gene data show CDR1 as LNHNV and CDR2 as YYDKDF (reference sequence). This CDR3 is 14 amino acids long. The CDR3 sequence: CATSAGGFNYGYTF. The DNA of the CDR3 is TGTGCCACCAGCGCAGGGGGCTTCAACTATGGCTACACCTTC.

This chain joins TRBV9 and TRBJ2-3, with TRBD2 matching 8 bases. CDR1 is SGDLS, CDR2 YYNGEE, per germline. The trim removed 1 base at V and 2 bases at J, leaving 3 bases unmatched. The CDR3 extends over 15 amino acids. The CDR3 is CASSVYGGDTDTQYF. CDR3 nucleotides: TGTGCCAGCAGCGTATACGGGGGGGACACAGATACGCAGTATTTT.

The chain links TRBV4-2 to TRBJ1-1, with 7 nucleotides matching TRBD1. Germline assignment: CDR1 LGHNA and CDR2 YNFKEQ. V shed 1 base, J shed 0 bases, and the junction held 8 bases outside the gene matches. The CDR3 is 17 amino acids. The CDR3 DNA follows: TGTGCCAGCAGCCAAGGGGTGGGACAGCTCATGAACACTGAAGCTTTCTTT. Residues: CASSQGVGQLMNTEAFF.

The chain has TRBV3-1 (or the pseudogene TRBV3-2) and TRBJ2-7; D is unclear. Germline CDR1 LGHDT, CDR2 YNNKEL (reference sequence). The V gene lost 1 base and the J gene lost 2 bases, with 9 bases spanning the gap. The CDR3 consists of 14 residues. This chain's CDR3 is CASSQGAATYEQYF. Here the CDR3 DNA reads TGTGCCAGCAGCCAAGGGGCAGCCACCTACGAGCAGTACTTC.

This clone was seen just once. V usage is TRBV30 and J usage is TRBJ2-2, with TRBD2 matching 12 bases. Per the germline V gene, CDR1 is GTSNPN and CDR2 is SVGIG (reference sequence). Unmatched junction bases numbered 6, after V lost 4 bases and J lost 6 bases. CDR3 length: 15 residues. Here the CDR3 reads CAWTSGRVYAGELFF. The DNA for the CDR3 is TGTGCCTGGACTAGCGGGAGGGTCTACGCCGGGGAGCTGTTTTTT.

This chain's CDR3 is CASSPAGPPAAEAFF. As DNA, the CDR3 is TGTGCCAGCTCACCAGCGGGACCCCCGGCCGCTGAAGCTTTCTTT. The chain uses TRBV18 and TRBJ1-1, with TRBD1 as a possible D gene (5 bases). The CDR3 contains 15 residues. V lost 2 bases and J 6 bases, leaving 16 bases between the germline ends. CDR1 is KGHSH, CDR2 LQKENI, per germline.